Listed here are 18 T cell receptor beta chains from one sample, sequenced in a study of beta chain features in type 1 diabetes. Investigators reverse transcribed all isolated RNA, so they sequenced expressed TCRB transcripts. Some clones are missing from TCRdb's copy, which holds only in-frame ones; the method was immunoSEQ multiplex PCR. This sample yields 130,000 to 150,000 clones, of which 10% are seen a single time; about 1.3% belongs to the top ten. The sequencing input was naive CD4+ T cells from blood. Source of these receptors: a man younger than 35 in good health.

This clone has a handful of counts. The V and J genes are TRBV4-3 and TRBJ2-3, with D perhaps matching TRBD1 (5 bases). The V end lost 3 bases, the J end lost 3 bases, and 10 bases lay between the germline ends. Germline loops: CDR1 LGHNA, CDR2 YSLEER. The length of the CDR3 is 14 residues. CDR3 protein: CASSQGRSTDTQYF. DNA of the CDR3: TGCGCCAGCAGCCAGGGGCGGTCAACAGATACGCAGTATTTT.

This clone was seen more than once but under ten times. The V gene is TRBV4-3, the J gene TRBJ2-6; the D gene is possibly TRBD1 (6 bases). CDR3 length equals 17 residues. With 2 bases removed from V and 0 bases from J, the gap between germline ends came to 11 bases. Germline V lookup: CDR1 LGHNA, CDR2 YSLEER. The CDR3 reads CASSQQEQGSGANVLTF. For the CDR3, the DNA is TGCGCCAGCAGCCAACAAGAACAGGGCTCTGGGGCCAACGTCCTGACTTTC.

This clone was recorded a few times. V usage is TRBV11-2 and J usage is TRBJ2-7; no clear D. V lost 1 base, J lost 4 bases, and 5 bases lay in between. The CDR3 is 12 amino acids. Germline CDR1 SGHAT, CDR2 FQNNGV. CDR3 bases: TGTGCCAGCAGCTTAGGTTATTACGAGCAGTACTTC. It encodes CASSLGYYEQYF.

The chain is built from TRBV6-1 and TRBJ1-2, with 9 bases that match TRBD1. Germline trimming cut 6 bases from V and 3 bases from J; bases unmatched to any gene: 5. The germline V gene has CDR1 MNHNS and CDR2 SASEGT. This CDR3 is built from 14 residues. CDR3 bases: TGTGCCAGCAGGGACAGGGGAGGTGACTATGGCTACACCTTC. This codes for CASRDRGGDYGYTF.

This sequence joins TRBV7-9 and TRBJ2-3; TRBD2 agrees at 12 bases. Germline V lookup: CDR1 SEHNR, CDR2 FQNEAQ (reference sequence). The trim removed 1 base at V and 4 bases at J, leaving 6 bases unmatched. The CDR3 has 17 amino acids. Here the CDR3 reads CASSLVSTSGGSDTQYF. In DNA form, the CDR3 reads TGTGCCAGCAGCTTAGTCTCGACTAGCGGGGGTTCAGATACGCAGTATTTT.

The sample holds a few counts of this clone. The rearrangement uses TRBV5-1 and TRBJ2-7, with a tentative D call TRBD1 (6 bases). Germline-derived CDR1 and CDR2 are SGHRS and YFSETQ. With 4 bases removed from V and 3 bases from J, the gap between germline ends came to 14 bases. This CDR3 spans 14 amino acids. The CDR3 reads CASSPPVRGYEQYF. As DNA, the CDR3 is TGCGCCAGCAGCCCCCCTGTCAGGGGCTACGAGCAGTACTTC. The whole variable domain, remainder taken from reference TRBV5-1 and TRBJ2-7, is KAGVTQTPRYLIKTRGQQVTLSCSPISGHRSVSWYQQTPGQGLQFLFEYFSETQRNKGNFPGRFSGRQFSNSRSEMNVSTLELGDSALYLCASSPPVRGYEQYFGPGTRLTVT.

The gene calls are TRBV25-1 and TRBJ2-2; no clear D. V lost 2 bases and J lost 2, with 3 bases in between. The CDR3 runs 13 residues. Germline CDR1 and CDR2: MGHDK and SYGVNS. CDR3 sequence: CASSEPNTGELFF. The CDR3 DNA reads TGTGCCAGCAGTGAACCAAACACCGGGGAGCTGTTTTTT.

This clone was detected a few times. V usage is TRBV7-9 and J usage is TRBJ2-2, with D possibly matching TRBD1 (5 bases). The germline V and J ends were trimmed by 5 bases and 6 bases, with 7 bases remaining between them. CDR3 size: 12 residues. Germline CDR1 is SEHNR and CDR2 is FQNEAQ (reference sequence). CDR3 region: CASSQGPGELFF. CDR3 coding DNA: TGTGCCAGCAGCCAGGGTCCCGGGGAGCTGTTTTTT.

The V call is TRBV6-6, the J call TRBJ1-6; D remains ambiguous. Per germline, CDR1 MNHNY and CDR2 SVGAGI (reference sequence). The length of the CDR3 is 16 residues. Trimming took 0 bases from V and 8 from J, leaving 14 bases between them. The CDR3 is CASSYSARGPDSPLHF. CDR3 DNA sequence: TGTGCCAGCAGTTACTCGGCCCGTGGTCCCGATTCACCCCTCCACTTT.

There are a few counts of this clone. The rearrangement links TRBV30 to TRBJ2-5, with 9 positions matching TRBD1. V lost 0 bases to trimming and J lost 2 bases; unmatched junction nucleotides: 4. The CDR3 is 15 amino acids. Germline assignment: CDR1 GTSNPN and CDR2 SVGIG (reference sequence). CDR3 residues: CAWSVPDRGQETQYF. In DNA form, the CDR3 reads TGTGCCTGGAGTGTACCTGACAGGGGGCAAGAGACCCAGTACTTC.

The CDR3 DNA follows: TGTGCCAGCAGCTTGAGGGCAGGTGGGGCTGGGGCCAACGTCCTGACTTTC. It is translated as CASSLRAGGAGANVLTF. V usage is TRBV7-9 and J usage is TRBJ2-6; D is perhaps TRBD2 (5 bases). The CDR3 runs 17 residues. With 3 bases removed from V and 2 bases from J, the gap between germline ends came to 14 bases. Germline V gives CDR1 SEHNR, CDR2 FQNEAQ (reference sequence). The full variable domain, completed using reference TRBV7-9 and TRBJ2-6, is DTGVSQNPRHKITKRGQNVTFRCDPISEHNRLYWYRQTLGQGPEFLTYFQNEAQLEKSRLLSDRFSAERPKGSFSTLEIQRTEQGDSAMYLCASSLRAGGAGANVLTFGAGSRLTVL.

This clone has more than one count but fewer than ten. This chain uses TRBV5-1 with TRBJ2-1; 7 bases are a match to TRBD2. J gave up 3 bases and V 3 bases, and 9 bases lay outside the gene matches. This CDR3 spans 16 amino acids. Per germline, CDR1 SGHRS and CDR2 YFSETQ. CDR3 in amino acids: CASSWGGAEIYNEQFF. CDR3 nucleotide sequence: TGCGCCAGCAGCTGGGGGGGTGCAGAAATCTACAATGAGCAGTTCTTC. Supplemented by reference TRBV5-1 and TRBJ2-1, the full variable domain reads KAGVTQTPRYLIKTRGQQVTLSCSPISGHRSVSWYQQTPGQGLQFLFEYFSETQRNKGNFPGRFSGRQFSNSRSEMNVSTLELGDSALYLCASSWGGAEIYNEQFFGPGTRLTVL.

The chain carries TRBV18 and TRBJ2-2; TRBD1 aligns across 8 bases. Germline CDR1 KGHSH, CDR2 LQKENI. The CDR3 loop spans 16 amino acids. Trimming took 1 base from V and 6 from J; bases not matched to a gene: 7. In DNA, the CDR3 is TGTGCCAGCTCACCACGCCAGGGGGCGCCCGCCGGGGAGCTGTTTTTT. Its protein is CASSPRQGAPAGELFF. The variable domain in full, with the rest retrieved from reference TRBV18 and TRBJ2-2, is NAGVMQNPRHLVRRRGQEARLRCSPMKGHSHVYWYRQLPEEGLKFMVYLQKENIIDESGMPKERFSAEFPKEGPSILRIQQVVRGDSAAYFCASSPRQGAPAGELFFGEGSRLTVL.

The sample holds a few counts of this clone. The chain couples TRBV6-7 to TRBJ2-3, with 11 bases identical to TRBD2. TRBV6-7 is an ORF, and what it does is uncertain. The CDR3 is 17 residues long. The V gene end was trimmed by 2 bases and the J gene end by 2 bases; junction bases not matched to a gene: 6. The CDR3 loop is CASSYKGLAVDTDTQYF. The CDR3 coding sequence is TGTGCCAGCAGTTACAAGGGACTAGCGGTTGACACAGATACGCAGTATTTT.

On this clone itself: Additional DNA sequences in this sample encode the identical CDR3. The chain combines TRBV20-1 with TRBJ2-3; D uncertain. This CDR3 is built from 11 residues. Trimming took off 6 bases at V and 5 bases at J, with 9 bases between the two ends. From germline, CDR1 is DFQATT and CDR2 SNEGSKA (reference sequence). CDR3 sequence (DNA): TGCAGTGCCCCCGGTGGAGATACGCAGTATTTT. Translating gives CSAPGGDTQYF.

There are a few counts of this clone. V and J are TRBV7-9 and TRBJ1-4; D is perhaps TRBD1 (5 bases). V shed 4 bases and J shed 2 bases, with 8 bases lying between them. CDR1 is SEHNR, CDR2 FQNEAQ, per germline (reference sequence). CDR3 length equals 14 residues. Here the CDR3 reads CASSSGKTNEKLFF. For the CDR3, the DNA is TGTGCCAGCAGCTCAGGGAAGACTAATGAAAAACTGTTTTTT. The full variable domain, completed using reference TRBV7-9 and TRBJ1-4, is DTGVSQNPRHKITKRGQNVTFRCDPISEHNRLYWYRQTLGQGPEFLTYFQNEAQLEKSRLLSDRFSAERPKGSFSTLEIQRTEQGDSAMYLCASSSGKTNEKLFFGSGTQLSVL.

V usage is TRBV11-2 and J usage is TRBJ2-3, with TRBD2 matching over 9 bases. This CDR3 spans 14 amino acids. The germline V gene encodes CDR1 SGHAT and CDR2 FQNNGV. With V trimmed by 7 bases and J by 4 bases, 6 bases remained unmatched. Written as DNA, the CDR3 is TGTGCCAGCACCCTTGCGGGGGGGGCAGATACGCAGTATTTT. Translating it yields CASTLAGGADTQYF.

The V call is TRBV18, the J call TRBJ1-5, with 7 bases fitting TRBD1. The V segment lost 2 bases and the J segment 4 bases; nucleotides outside the gene matches: 5. CDR1 and CDR2 (germline): KGHSH, LQKENI. The CDR3 is 15 residues long. CDR3 loop: CASSPGQAPNQPQHF. The CDR3 region has the DNA TGTGCCAGCTCACCAGGACAGGCTCCGAATCAGCCCCAGCATTTT.